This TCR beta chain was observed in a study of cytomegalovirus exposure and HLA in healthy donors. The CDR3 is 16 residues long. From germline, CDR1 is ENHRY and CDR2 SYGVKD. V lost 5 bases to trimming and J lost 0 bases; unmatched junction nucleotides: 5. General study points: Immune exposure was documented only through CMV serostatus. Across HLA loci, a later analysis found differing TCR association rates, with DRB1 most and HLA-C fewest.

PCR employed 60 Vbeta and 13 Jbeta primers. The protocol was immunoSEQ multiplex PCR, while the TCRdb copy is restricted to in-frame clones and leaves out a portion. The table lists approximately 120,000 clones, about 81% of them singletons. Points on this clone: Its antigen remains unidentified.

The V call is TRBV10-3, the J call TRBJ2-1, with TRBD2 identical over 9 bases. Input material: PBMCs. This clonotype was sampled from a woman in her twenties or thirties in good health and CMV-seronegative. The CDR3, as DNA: TGTGCCATCAGTCGACTAGCGGCAAGCTCCTACAATGAGCAGTTCTTC. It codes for CAISRLAASSYNEQFF.